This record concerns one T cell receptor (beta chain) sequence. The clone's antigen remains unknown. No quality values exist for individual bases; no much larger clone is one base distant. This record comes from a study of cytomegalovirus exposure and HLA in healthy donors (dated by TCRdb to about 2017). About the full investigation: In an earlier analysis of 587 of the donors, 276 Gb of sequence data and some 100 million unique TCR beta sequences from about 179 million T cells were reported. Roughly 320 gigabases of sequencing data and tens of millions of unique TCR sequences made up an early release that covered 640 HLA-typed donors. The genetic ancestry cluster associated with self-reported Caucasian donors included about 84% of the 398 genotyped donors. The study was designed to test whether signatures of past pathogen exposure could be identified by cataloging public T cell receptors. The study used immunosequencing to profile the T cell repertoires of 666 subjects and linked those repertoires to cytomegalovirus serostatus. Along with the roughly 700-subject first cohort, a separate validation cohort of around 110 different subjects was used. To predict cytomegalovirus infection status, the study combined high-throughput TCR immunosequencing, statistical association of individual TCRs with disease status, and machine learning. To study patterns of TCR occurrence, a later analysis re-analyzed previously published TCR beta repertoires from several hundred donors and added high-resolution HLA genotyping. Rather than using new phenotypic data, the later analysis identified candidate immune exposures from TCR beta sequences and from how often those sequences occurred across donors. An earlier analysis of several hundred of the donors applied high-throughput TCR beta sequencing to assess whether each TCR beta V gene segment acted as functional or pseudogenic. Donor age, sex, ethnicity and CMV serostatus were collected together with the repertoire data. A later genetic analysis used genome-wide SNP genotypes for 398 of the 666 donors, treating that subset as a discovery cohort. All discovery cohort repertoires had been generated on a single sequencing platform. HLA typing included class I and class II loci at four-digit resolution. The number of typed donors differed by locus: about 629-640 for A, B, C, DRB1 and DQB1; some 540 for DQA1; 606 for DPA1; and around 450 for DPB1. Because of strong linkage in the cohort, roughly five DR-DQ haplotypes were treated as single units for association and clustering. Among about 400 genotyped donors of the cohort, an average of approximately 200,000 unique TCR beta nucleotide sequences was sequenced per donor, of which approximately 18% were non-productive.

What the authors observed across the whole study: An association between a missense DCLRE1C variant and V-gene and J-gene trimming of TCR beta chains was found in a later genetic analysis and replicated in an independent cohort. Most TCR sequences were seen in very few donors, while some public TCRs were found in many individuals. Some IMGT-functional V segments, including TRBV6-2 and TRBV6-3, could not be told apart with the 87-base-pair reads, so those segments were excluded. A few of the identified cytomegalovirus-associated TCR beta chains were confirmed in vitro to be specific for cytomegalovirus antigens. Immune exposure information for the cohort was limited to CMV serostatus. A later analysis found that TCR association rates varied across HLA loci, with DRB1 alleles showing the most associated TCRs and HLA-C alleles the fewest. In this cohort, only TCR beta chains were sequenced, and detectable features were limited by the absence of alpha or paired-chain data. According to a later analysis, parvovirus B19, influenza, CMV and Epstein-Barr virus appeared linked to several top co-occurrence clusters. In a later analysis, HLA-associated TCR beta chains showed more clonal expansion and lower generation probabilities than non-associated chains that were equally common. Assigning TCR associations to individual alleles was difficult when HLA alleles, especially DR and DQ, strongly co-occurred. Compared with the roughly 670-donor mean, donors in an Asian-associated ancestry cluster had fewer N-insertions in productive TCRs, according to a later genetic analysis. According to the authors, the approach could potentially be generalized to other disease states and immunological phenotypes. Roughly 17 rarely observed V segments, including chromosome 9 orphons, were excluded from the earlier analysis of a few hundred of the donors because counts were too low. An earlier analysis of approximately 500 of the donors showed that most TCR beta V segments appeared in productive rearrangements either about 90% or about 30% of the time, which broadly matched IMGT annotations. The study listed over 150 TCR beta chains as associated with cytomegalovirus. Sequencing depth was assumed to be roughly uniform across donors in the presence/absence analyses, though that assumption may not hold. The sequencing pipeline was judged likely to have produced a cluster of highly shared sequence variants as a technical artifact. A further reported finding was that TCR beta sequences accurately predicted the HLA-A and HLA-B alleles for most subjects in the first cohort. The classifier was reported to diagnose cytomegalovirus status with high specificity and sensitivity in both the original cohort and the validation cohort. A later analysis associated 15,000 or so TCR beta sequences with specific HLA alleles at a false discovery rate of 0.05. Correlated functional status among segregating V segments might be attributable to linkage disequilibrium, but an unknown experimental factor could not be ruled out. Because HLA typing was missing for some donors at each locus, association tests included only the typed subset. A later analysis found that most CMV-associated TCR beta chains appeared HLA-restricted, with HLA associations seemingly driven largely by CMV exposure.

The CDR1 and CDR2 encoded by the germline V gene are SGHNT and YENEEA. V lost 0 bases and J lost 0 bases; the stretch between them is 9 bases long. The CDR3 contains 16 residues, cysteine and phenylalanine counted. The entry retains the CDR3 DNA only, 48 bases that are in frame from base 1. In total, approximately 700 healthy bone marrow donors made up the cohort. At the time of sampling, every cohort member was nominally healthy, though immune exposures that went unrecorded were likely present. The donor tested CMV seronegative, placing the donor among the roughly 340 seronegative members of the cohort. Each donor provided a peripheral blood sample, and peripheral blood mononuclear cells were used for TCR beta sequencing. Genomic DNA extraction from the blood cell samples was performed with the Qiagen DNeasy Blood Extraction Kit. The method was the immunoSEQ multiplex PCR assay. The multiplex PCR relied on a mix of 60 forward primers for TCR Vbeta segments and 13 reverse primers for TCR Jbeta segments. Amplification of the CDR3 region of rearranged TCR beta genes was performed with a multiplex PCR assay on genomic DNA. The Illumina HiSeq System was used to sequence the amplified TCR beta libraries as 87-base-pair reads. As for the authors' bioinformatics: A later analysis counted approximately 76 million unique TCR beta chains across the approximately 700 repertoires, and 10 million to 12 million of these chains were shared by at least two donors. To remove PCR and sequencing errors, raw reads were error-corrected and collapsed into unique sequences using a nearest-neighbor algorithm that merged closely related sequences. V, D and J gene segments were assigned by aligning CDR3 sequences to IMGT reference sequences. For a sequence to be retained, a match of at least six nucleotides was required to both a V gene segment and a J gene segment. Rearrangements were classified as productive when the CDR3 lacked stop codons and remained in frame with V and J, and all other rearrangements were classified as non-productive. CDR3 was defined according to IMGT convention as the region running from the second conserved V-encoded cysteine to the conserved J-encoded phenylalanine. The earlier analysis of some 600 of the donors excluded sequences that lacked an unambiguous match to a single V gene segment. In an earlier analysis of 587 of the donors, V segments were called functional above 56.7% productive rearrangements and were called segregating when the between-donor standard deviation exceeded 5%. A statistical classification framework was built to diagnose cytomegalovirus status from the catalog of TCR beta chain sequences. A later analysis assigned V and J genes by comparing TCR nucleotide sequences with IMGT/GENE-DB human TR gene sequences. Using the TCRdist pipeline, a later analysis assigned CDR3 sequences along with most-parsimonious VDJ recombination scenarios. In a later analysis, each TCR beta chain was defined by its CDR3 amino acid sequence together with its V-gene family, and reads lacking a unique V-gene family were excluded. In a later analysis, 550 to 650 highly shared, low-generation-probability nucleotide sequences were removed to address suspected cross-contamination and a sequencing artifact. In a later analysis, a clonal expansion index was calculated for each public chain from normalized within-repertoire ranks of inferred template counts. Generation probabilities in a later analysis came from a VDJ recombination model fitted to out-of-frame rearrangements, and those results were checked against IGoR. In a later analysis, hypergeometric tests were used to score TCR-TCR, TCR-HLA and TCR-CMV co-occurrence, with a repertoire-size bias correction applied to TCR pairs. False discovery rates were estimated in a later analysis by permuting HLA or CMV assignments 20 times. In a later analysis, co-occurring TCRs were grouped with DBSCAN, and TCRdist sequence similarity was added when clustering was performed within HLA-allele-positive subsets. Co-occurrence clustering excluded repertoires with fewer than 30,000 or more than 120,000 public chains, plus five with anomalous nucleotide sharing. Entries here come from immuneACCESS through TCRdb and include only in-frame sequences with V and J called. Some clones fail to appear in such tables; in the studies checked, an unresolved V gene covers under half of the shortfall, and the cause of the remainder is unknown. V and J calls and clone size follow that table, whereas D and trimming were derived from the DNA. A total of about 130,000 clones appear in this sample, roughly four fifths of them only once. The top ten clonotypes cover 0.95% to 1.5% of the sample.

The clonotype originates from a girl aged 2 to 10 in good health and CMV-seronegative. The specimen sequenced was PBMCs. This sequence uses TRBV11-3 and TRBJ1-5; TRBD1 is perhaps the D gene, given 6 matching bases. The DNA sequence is TGTGCCAGCAGCTTAGAACAGGGCCCTAGCAATCAGCCCCAGCATTTT. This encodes CASSLEQGPSNQPQHF.